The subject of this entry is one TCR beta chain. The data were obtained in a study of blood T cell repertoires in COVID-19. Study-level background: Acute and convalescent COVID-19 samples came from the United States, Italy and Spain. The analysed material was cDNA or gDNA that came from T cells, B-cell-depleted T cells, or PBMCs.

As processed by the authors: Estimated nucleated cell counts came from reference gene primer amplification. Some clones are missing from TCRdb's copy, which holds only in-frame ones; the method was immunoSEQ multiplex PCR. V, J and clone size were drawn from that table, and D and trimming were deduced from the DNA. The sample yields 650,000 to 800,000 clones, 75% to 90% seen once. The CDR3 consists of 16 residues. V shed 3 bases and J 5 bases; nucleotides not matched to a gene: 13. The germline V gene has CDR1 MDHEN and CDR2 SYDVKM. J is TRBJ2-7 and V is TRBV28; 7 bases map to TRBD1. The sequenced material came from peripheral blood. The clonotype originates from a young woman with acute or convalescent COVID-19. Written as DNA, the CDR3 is TGTGCCAGCAGTTTGTTAGGGGGACAGATTGCGCACGAGCAGTACTTC. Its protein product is CASSLLGGQIAHEQYF.